Below, 9 T cell receptor beta chains from the same sample are listed, as sequenced in a study of cytomegalovirus exposure and HLA in healthy donors. Amplification used 60 Vbeta primers and 13 Jbeta primers. Profiling relied on immunoSEQ multiplex PCR, and the TCRdb table lists in-frame clones only, not all of them. Of 210,000 or so clones listed, around 84% are singletons. Sequences were obtained from PBMCs. These receptor sequences come from a girl aged 2-10 years in good health and CMV-seronegative.

Comment on this clone: This sample includes further DNA sequences coding for the same CDR3. The rearrangement uses TRBV7-9 and TRBJ2-7, with 7 bases lining up with TRBD2. The V gene end was trimmed by 1 base and the J gene end by 1 base; junction bases not matched to a gene: 4. This CDR3 is 15 amino acids long. Germline values: CDR1 SEHNR, CDR2 FQNEAQ (reference sequence). The CDR3 DNA follows: TGTGCCAGCAGCTTAGTCGGGGGGTTGTCCTACGAGCAGTACTTC. Protein product: CASSLVGGLSYEQYF.

In this sample, this clone turned up a few times. J is TRBJ2-1 and V is TRBV29-1; 8 bases fit TRBD2. Germline-derived CDR1 and CDR2 are SQVTM and ANQGSEA. The CDR3 extends over 15 amino acids. The V and J ends lost 0 bases and 7 bases, in that order; junction bases with no gene match: 8. The CDR3 DNA reads TGCAGCGTTGAAGATGTCAGCGGGAGAGGGAATGAGCAGTTCTTC. Protein sequence: CSVEDVSGRGNEQFF.

This chain connects TRBV6-1 to TRBJ1-6; tentative D call: TRBD1 (5 bases). Between the trimmed V and J ends, which lost 6 bases and 2 bases, there was a span of 11 bases. This CDR3 has 15 amino acids. In germline, CDR1 is MNHNS, CDR2 SASEGT. The CDR3 region is CASRGRDPYNSPLHF. The CDR3 DNA reads TGTGCCAGCAGGGGGAGGGACCCCTATAATTCACCCCTCCACTTT.

As regards this clone: This same CDR3 is encoded by further DNA sequences in the sample. The V call is TRBV2, the J call TRBJ2-5, with unresolved D. Trimming cost V 6 bases and J 3 bases, with 5 bases left between them. The germline gives CDR1 SNHLY, CDR2 FYNNEI. The CDR3 has 11 residues. CDR3 protein: CASRGEETQYF. The CDR3 DNA sequence: TGTGCCAGCAGGGGCGAAGAGACCCAGTACTTC.

This clone was counted only a few times. The chain is built from TRBV27 and TRBJ2-1; D gene uncertain. Germline CDR1 MNHEY, CDR2 SMNVEV (reference sequence). V lost 5 bases to trimming and J lost 4 bases, with 3 bases between them. CDR3 length: 11 residues. CDR3: CASSAYNEQFF. DNA for the CDR3: TGTGCCAGCAGTGCGTACAATGAGCAGTTCTTC.

The chain is built from TRBV6-5 and TRBJ2-5, with D maybe TRBD1 (6 bases). The ends were cut back, 0 bases at V and 5 bases at J, with 7 bases in the middle. CDR1 and CDR2 (germline): MNHEY, SVGAGI. The CDR3 spans 13 residues. CDR3: CASSYSRGETQYF. CDR3 nucleotides: TGTGCCAGCAGTTACTCGAGGGGGGAGACCCAGTACTTC.

This chain links TRBV27 with TRBJ2-3; 13 bases are a match to TRBD2. The CDR3 has 21 amino acids. Trimming cost V 4 bases and J 0 bases; bases outside gene matches: 16. The germline V gene has CDR1 MNHEY and CDR2 SMNVEV (reference sequence). In DNA, the CDR3 is TGTGCCAGCAGTTCCCGACCTTGGACTAGCGGGAGAGTAGGGAGCACAGATACGCAGTATTTT. It codes for CASSSRPWTSGRVGSTDTQYF.

The chain couples TRBV27 to TRBJ1-2, with 8 bases identical to TRBD1. Trimming cost V 4 bases and J 6 bases; bases outside gene matches: 13. Germline V lookup: CDR1 MNHEY, CDR2 SMNVEV (reference sequence). The CDR3 loop spans 16 amino acids. The CDR3 protein is CASSYQDRANYDGYTF. CDR3 nucleotide sequence: TGTGCCAGCAGTTACCAGGACAGGGCCAACTATGATGGCTACACCTTC.

This sequence joins TRBV4-2 and TRBJ1-3; D not resolved. CDR3 length: 15 amino acids. Germline V gene sequence: CDR1 LGHNA, CDR2 YNFKEQ. V was shortened by 1 base and J by 3 bases, with 10 bases between the two germline ends. The CDR3 is CASSQVSEYGNTIYF. CDR3 sequence (DNA): TGTGCCAGCAGCCAAGTGAGCGAGTATGGAAACACCATATATTTT.